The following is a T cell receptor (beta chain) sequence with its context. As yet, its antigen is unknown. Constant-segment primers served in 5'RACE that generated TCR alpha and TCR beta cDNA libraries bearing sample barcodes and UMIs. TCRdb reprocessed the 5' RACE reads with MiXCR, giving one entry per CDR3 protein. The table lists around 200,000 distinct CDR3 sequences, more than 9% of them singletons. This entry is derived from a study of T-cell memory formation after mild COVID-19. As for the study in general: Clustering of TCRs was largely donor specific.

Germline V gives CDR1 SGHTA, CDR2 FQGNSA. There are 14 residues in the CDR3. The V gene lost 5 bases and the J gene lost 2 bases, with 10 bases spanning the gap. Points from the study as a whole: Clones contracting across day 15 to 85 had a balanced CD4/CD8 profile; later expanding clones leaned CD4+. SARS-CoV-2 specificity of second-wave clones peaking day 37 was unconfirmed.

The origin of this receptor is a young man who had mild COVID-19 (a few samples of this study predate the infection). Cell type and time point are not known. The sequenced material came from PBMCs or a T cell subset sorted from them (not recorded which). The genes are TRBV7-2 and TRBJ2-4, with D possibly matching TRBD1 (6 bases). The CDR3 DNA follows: TGTGCCAGCAGCGAAACAGGGACCAAAAACATTCAGTACTTC. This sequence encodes CASSETGTKNIQYF. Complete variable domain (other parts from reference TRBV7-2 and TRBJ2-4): GAGVSQSPSNKVTEKGKDVELRCDPISGHTALYWYRQSLGQGLEFLIYFQGNSAPDKSGLPSDRFSAERTGGSVSTLTIQRTQQEDSAVYLCASSETGTKNIQYFGAGTRLSVL.